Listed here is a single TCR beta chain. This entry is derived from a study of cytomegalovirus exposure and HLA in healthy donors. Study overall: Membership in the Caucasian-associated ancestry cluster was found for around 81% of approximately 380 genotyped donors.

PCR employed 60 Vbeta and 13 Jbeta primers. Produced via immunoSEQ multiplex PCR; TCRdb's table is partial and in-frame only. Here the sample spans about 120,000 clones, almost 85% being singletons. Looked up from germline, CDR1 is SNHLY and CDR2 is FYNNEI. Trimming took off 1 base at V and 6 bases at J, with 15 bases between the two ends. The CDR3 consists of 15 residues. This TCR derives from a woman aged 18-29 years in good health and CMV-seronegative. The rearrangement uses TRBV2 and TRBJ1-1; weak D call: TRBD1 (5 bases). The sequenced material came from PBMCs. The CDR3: CASSEEGVQRAEAFF. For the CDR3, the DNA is TGTGCCAGCAGTGAAGAAGGGGTGCAACGCGCTGAAGCTTTCTTT.